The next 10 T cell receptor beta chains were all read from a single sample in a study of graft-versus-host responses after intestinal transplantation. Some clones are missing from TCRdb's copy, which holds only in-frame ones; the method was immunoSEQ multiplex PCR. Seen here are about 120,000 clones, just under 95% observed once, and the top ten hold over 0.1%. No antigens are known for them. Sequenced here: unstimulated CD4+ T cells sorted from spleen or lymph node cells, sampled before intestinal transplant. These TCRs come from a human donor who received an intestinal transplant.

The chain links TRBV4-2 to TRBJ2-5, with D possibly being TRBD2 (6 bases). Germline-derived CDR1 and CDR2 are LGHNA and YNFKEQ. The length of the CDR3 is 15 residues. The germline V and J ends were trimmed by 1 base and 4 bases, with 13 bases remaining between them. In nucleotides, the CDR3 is TGTGCCAGCAGCCAAGGTACGGGAGTAGGAGAGACCCAGTACTTC. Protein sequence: CASSQGTGVGETQYF.

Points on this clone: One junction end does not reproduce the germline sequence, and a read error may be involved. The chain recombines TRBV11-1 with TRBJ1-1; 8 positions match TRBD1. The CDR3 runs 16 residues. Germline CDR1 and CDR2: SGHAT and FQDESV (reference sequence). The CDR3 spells CASSLVVGTGNTEAFF. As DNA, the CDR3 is TGTGCCAGCAGTTTAGTGGTGGGGACAGGAAACACTGAAGCTTTCTTT.

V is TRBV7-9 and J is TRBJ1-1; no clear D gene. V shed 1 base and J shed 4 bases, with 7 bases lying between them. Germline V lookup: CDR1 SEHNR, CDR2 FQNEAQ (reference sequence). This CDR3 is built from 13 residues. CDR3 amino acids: CASSLVDATEAFF. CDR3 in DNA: TGTGCCAGCAGCTTAGTTGATGCCACTGAAGCTTTCTTT.

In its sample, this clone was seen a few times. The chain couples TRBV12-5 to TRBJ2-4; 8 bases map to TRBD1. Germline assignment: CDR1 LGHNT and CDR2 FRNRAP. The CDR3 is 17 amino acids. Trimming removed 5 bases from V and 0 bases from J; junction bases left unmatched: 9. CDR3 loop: CASGSFRDRLAKNIQYF. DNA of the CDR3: TGTGCTAGTGGTAGCTTCCGGGACAGGCTAGCCAAAAACATTCAGTACTTC.

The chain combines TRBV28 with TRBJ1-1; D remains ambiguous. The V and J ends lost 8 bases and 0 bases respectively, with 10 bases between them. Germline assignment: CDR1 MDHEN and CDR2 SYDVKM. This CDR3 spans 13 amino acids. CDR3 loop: CASFESMNTEAFF. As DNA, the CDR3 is TGTGCCAGCTTTGAGAGCATGAACACTGAAGCTTTCTTT.

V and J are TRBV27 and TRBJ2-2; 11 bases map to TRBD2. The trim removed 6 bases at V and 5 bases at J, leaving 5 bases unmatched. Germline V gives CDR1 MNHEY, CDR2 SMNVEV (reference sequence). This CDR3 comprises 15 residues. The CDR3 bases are TGTGCCAGCAGCTTAGCGGGAGGGGAGACCGGGGAGCTGTTTTTT. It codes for CASSLAGGETGELFF.

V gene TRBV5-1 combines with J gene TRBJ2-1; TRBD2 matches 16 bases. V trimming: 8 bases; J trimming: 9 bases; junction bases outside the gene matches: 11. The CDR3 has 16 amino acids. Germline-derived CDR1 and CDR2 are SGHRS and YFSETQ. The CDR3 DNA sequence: TGCGCCAGTCGACCCGGGACTAGCGGGAGGGCCGGTGAGCAGTTCTTC. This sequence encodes CASRPGTSGRAGEQFF.

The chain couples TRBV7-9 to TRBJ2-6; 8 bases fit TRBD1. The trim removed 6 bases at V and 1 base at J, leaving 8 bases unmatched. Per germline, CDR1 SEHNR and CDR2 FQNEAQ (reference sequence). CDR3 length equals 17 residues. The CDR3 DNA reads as TGTGCCAGCAGACCGCAGGGGGCGGTTTCTGGGGCCAACGTCCTGACTTTC. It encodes CASRPQGAVSGANVLTF. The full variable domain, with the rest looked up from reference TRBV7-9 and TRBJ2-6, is DTGVSQNPRHKITKRGQNVTFRCDPISEHNRLYWYRQTLGQGPEFLTYFQNEAQLEKSRLLSDRFSAERPKGSFSTLEIQRTEQGDSAMYLCASRPQGAVSGANVLTFGAGSRLTVL.

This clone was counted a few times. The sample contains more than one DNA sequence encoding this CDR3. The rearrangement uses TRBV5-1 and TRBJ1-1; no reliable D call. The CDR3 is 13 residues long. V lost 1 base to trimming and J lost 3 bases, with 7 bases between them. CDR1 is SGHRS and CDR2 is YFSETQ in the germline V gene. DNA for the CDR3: TGCGCCAGCAGCTTGACTGGGGACACTGAAGCTTTCTTT. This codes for CASSLTGDTEAFF.

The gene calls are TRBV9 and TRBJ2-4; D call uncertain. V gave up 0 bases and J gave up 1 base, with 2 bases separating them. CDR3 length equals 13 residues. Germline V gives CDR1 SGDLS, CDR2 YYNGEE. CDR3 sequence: CASSVGAKNIQYF. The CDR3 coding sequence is TGTGCCAGCAGCGTAGGGGCCAAAAACATTCAGTACTTC.